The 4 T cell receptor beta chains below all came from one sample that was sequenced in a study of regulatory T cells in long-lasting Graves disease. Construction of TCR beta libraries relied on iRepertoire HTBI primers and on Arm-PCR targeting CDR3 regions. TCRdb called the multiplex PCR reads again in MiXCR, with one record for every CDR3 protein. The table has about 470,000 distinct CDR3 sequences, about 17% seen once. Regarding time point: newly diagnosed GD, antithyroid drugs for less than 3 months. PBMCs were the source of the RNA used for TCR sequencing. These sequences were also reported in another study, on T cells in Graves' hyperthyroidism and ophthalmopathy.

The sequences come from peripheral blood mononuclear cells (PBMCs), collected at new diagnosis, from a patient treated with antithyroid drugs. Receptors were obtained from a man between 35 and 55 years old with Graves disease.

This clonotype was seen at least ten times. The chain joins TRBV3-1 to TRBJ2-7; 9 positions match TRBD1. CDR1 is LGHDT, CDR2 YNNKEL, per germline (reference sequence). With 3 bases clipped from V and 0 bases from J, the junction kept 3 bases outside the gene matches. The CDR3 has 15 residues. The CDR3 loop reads CASSQTGGSSYEQYF. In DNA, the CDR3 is TGTGCCAGCAGCCAGACAGGGGGGTCCTCCTACGAGCAGTACTTC.

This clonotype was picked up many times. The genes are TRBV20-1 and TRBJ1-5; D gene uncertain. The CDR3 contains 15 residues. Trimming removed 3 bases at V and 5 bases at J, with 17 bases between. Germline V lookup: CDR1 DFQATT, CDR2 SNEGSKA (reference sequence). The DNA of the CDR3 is TGCAGTGCTAGTGGCCGACGGAGCTACGATCAGCCCCAGCATTTT. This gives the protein CSASGRRSYDQPQHF.

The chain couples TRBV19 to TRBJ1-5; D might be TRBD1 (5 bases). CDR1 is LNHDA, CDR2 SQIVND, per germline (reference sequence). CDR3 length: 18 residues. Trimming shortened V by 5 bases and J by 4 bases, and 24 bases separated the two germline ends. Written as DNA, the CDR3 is TGTGCCAGTAGTTTTGTGTTTCAGGGTGTGGCCCTTAATCAGCCCCAGCATTTT. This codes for CASSFVFQGVALNQPQHF.

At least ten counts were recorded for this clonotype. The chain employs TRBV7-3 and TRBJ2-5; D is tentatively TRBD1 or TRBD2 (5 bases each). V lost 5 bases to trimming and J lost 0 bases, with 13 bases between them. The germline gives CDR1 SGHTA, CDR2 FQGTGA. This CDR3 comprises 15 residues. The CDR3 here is CASSAGTGYQETQYF. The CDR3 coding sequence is TGTGCCAGCAGCGCCGGGACGGGGTACCAAGAGACCCAGTACTTC.